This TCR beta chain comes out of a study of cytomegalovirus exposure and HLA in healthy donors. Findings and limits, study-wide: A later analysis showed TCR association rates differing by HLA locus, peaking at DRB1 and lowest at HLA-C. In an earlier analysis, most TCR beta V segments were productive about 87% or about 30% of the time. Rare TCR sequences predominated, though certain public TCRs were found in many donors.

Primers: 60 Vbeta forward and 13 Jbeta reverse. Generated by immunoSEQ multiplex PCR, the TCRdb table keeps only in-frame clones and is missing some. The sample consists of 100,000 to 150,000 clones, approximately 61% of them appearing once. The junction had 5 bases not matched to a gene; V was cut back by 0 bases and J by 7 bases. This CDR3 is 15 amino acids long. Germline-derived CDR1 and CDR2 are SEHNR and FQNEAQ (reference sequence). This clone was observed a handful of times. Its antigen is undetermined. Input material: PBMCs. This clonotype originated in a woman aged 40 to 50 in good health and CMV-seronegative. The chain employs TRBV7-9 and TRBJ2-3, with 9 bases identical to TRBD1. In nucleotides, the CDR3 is TGTGCCAGCAGCTTAGCACAGGGGGCGATGTATACGCAGTATTTT. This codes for CASSLAQGAMYTQYF.